This T cell receptor beta chain was retrieved from a study of T cells in Graves' hyperthyroidism and ophthalmopathy. General study points: For ophthalmopathy, model prediction preceded onset by a median 6.5 months.

Regions amplified from RNA transcripts were the TCR beta CDR3 regions. HTBI primers were employed in a first-round RT-PCR of the TCR CDR3. Via MiXCR, TCRdb re-called the multiplex PCR reads, giving one row per CDR3 protein. The sample contains 300,000 to 450,000 distinct CDR3 sequences, roughly 25% of which appear only once. This clonotype was detected only once. Its antigen is currently unknown. The sample taken for sequencing was blood. The receptor was derived from a man aged 50-60 years with Graves' hyperthyroidism.

The CDR3 region is CASSSGISGKLFF. For the CDR3, the DNA is TGTGCCAGCAGTTCGGGGATCTCGGGAAAACTGTTTTTT. V gene TRBV28 combines with J gene TRBJ1-4; no clear D. The CDR3 extends over 13 amino acids. Between the trimmed V and J ends, which lost 4 bases and 10 bases, there was a span of 13 bases. Germline V gene data show CDR1 as MDHEN and CDR2 as SYDVKM. Variable domain in full (rest from reference TRBV28 and TRBJ1-4): DVKVTQSSRYLVKRTGEKVFLECVQDMDHENMFWYRQDPGLGLRLIYFSYDVKMKEKGDIPEGYSVSREKKERFSLILESASTNQTSMYLCASSSGISGKLFFGSGTQLSVL.